One and the same sample provided the 15 T cell receptor beta chains below, sequenced in a study of regulatory dendritic cells for organ transplantation. Clones were read by immunoSEQ multiplex PCR, and TCRdb kept only the in-frame ones, dropping some. The sample contains about 21,000 clones, approximately 83% of which appear only once. Their recognized antigens are unknown. Sorted T cells were CFSE-labeled and cultured less than 6 days with allogeneic regulatory or mature dendritic cells at 1:10. Sequencing input: naive CD4+ T cells from blood cultured with regulatory dendritic cells. As to subset: CD45RA+ naive T cells. These receptors originate from a human donor in good health.

CDR3 DNA: TGTGCCAGCAGCTTCCCCGGGGGCGCGATTTCAGGGACCGGGGAGCTGTTTTTT. As protein: CASSFPGGAISGTGELFF. This chain connects TRBV5-4 to TRBJ2-2, with D tentatively TRBD1 or TRBD2 (6 bases each). V was pared by 2 bases and J by 5 bases, with 22 bases between. The CDR3 sequence is 18 residues long. From germline, CDR1 is SGHNT and CDR2 YYREEE (reference sequence).

The chain uses TRBV5-4 and TRBJ1-2, with 7 bases identical to TRBD1. Unmatched junction bases numbered 9, after V lost 0 bases and J lost 7 bases. The CDR3 sequence is 15 residues long. In germline, CDR1 is SGHNT, CDR2 YYREEE (reference sequence). This CDR3 is CASSLGTGQSGGYTF. Written as DNA, the CDR3 is TGTGCCAGCAGCTTGGGGACAGGCCAATCCGGTGGCTACACCTTC. The entire variable domain, with the rest obtained from reference TRBV5-4 and TRBJ1-2, is as follows: ETGVTQSPTHLIKTRGQQVTLRCSSQSGHNTVSWYQQALGQGPQFIFQYYREEENGRGNFPPRFSGLQFPNYSSELNVNALELDDSALYLCASSLGTGQSGGYTFGSGTRLTVV.

The chain couples TRBV6-5 to TRBJ1-1; D gene unclear. This CDR3 has 14 residues. V lost 4 bases and J 0 bases, leaving 9 bases between the germline ends. Per germline, CDR1 MNHEY and CDR2 SVGAGI. The CDR3 here is CASSLDGLNTEAFF. The CDR3 DNA reads TGTGCCAGCAGTTTGGACGGGCTGAACACTGAAGCTTTCTTT.

CDR3 DNA sequence: TGCGCCAGCAGCCAAGAAAAAATCCGGGGGAATGAGCAGTTCTTC. Protein: CASSQEKIRGNEQFF. The rearrangement links TRBV4-1 to TRBJ2-1, with TRBD2 as a possible D gene (6 bases). The CDR3 has 15 amino acids. With 0 bases removed from V and 7 bases from J, the gap between germline ends came to 13 bases. CDR1 is MGHRA and CDR2 is YSYEKL in the germline V gene.

The chain is built from TRBV28 and TRBJ1-1, with D tentatively TRBD1 (5 bases). Trimming took off 6 bases at V and 0 bases at J, with 26 bases between the two ends. The germline CDR1 and CDR2 sequences are MDHEN and SYDVKM. The CDR3 runs to 19 residues. The CDR3 DNA reads as TGTGCCAGCAGCTTCGCCAAGCCGGGACCCCGGGGAATGAACACTGAAGCTTTCTTT. Residues: CASSFAKPGPRGMNTEAFF. Complete variable domain (other parts from reference TRBV28 and TRBJ1-1): DVKVTQSSRYLVKRTGEKVFLECVQDMDHENMFWYRQDPGLGLRLIYFSYDVKMKEKGDIPEGYSVSREKKERFSLILESASTNQTSMYLCASSFAKPGPRGMNTEAFFGQGTRLTVV.

The gene calls are TRBV7-2 and TRBJ2-4; TRBD1 matches at 7 bases. V gave up 4 bases and J gave up 0 bases; unmatched junction bases: 0. The CDR3 runs to 14 residues. Germline V gene data show CDR1 as SGHTA and CDR2 as FQGNSA. CDR3 in amino acids: CASSWTGAKNIQYF. The CDR3 DNA is TGTGCCAGCAGCTGGACAGGAGCCAAAAACATTCAGTACTTC.

The CDR3: CASSDRGGDYGYTF. The CDR3 region has the DNA TGTGCCAGCAGCGACCGAGGGGGAGACTATGGCTACACCTTC. The chain is built from TRBV7-3 and TRBJ1-2; a weak D match, TRBD1 (6 bases). The germline V gene encodes CDR1 SGHTA and CDR2 FQGTGA. With 5 bases removed from V and 3 bases from J, the gap between germline ends came to 13 bases. CDR3 size: 14 residues.

The CDR3 region is CASSETSGVPQETQYF. The CDR3 DNA follows: TGTGCCAGCAGTGAGACTAGCGGGGTGCCTCAAGAGACCCAGTACTTC. The chain combines TRBV2 with TRBJ2-5; the match to TRBD2 covers 11 bases. The CDR3 loop spans 16 amino acids. Germline values: CDR1 SNHLY, CDR2 FYNNEI. Trimming took 3 bases from V and 2 from J; bases not matched to a gene: 5.

This clone was observed a few times. The chain couples TRBV6-5 to TRBJ1-2; tentatively, D is TRBD1 (6 bases). Germline CDR1 MNHEY, CDR2 SVGAGI. V shed 6 bases and J shed 8 bases, with 10 bases lying between them. The CDR3 covers 11 residues. The CDR3 here is CASRRGEGYTF. The CDR3 nucleotides are TGTGCCAGCAGAAGGGGGGAAGGCTACACCTTC.

The chain is built from TRBV10-3 and TRBJ2-3; D gene ambiguous. The CDR3 is 14 amino acids. In germline, CDR1 is ENHRY, CDR2 SYGVKD. V lost 4 bases, J lost 2 bases, and 10 bases lay in between. CDR3 protein: CAISVELPTDTQYF. CDR3 DNA sequence: TGTGCCATCAGTGTCGAGCTCCCCACAGATACGCAGTATTTT.

Comment on this clone: The junction departs from germline at one end; a sequencing error may be responsible. Written as DNA, the CDR3 is TGTGCCAGCAGCGCAGAACCCGGGACGTCAGTCTTC. Amino acids: CASSAEPGTSVF. The chain is built from TRBV9 and TRBJ2-1; D tentatively reads TRBD1 or TRBD2 (5 bases each). This CDR3 has 12 residues. CDR1 is SGDLS and CDR2 is YYNGEE in the germline V gene.

This clone was seen a few times. The chain is built from TRBV9 and TRBJ2-1; 14 positions match TRBD2. With 4 bases clipped from V and 5 bases from J, the junction kept 2 bases outside the gene matches. Per germline, CDR1 SGDLS and CDR2 YYNGEE. This CDR3 comprises 15 residues. The CDR3 region is CASSPGLAGDNEQFF. CDR3 nucleotide sequence: TGTGCCAGCAGCCCGGGACTAGCGGGGGACAATGAGCAGTTCTTC.

J is TRBJ2-7 and V is TRBV11-2; D might be TRBD1 (6 bases). Trimming took 7 bases from V and 3 from J, leaving 19 bases between them. The CDR3 totals 15 residues. Per the germline V gene, CDR1 is SGHAT and CDR2 is FQNNGV. CDR3: CASTPVRTAFYEQYF. DNA of the CDR3: TGTGCCAGCACCCCTGTTAGGACAGCCTTCTACGAGCAGTACTTC.

The rearrangement joins TRBV4-1 to TRBJ2-7; the match to TRBD1 covers 8 bases. This CDR3 is built from 15 residues. Germline CDR1 reads MGHRA; CDR2 reads YSYEKL. J gave up 0 bases and V 5 bases, and 6 bases lay outside the gene matches. The CDR3, as DNA: TGCGCCAGCAGCTTTAGGACAGGGTCCTCCTACGAGCAGTACTTC. Protein sequence: CASSFRTGSSYEQYF.

The rearrangement links TRBV28 to TRBJ1-1; D unresolved. Trimming pared 2 bases from V and 1 base from J, leaving 5 bases between. Germline loops: CDR1 MDHEN, CDR2 SYDVKM. The CDR3 is made up of 13 amino acids. For the CDR3, the DNA is TGTGCCAGCAGTTTAGTGGCGAACACTGAAGCTTTCTTT. It encodes CASSLVANTEAFF.